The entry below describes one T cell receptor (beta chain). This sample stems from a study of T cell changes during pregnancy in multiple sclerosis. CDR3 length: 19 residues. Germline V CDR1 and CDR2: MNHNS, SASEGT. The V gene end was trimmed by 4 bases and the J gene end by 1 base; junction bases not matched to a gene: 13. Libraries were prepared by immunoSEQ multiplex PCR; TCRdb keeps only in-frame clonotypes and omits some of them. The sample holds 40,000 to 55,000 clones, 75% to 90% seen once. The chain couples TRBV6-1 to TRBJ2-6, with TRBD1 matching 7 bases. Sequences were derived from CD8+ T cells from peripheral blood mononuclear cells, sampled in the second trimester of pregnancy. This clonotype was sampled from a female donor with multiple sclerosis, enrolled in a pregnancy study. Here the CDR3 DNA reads TGTGCCAGCAGTGCCCCGACAGGGTCTGCATGGTCTGGGGCCAACGTCCTGACTTTC. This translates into CASSAPTGSAWSGANVLTF.